What follows is one T cell receptor beta chain and its context. The data derive from a study of shared clonotypes between healthy human individuals. The repertoire was sequenced with immunoSEQ multiplex PCR; TCRdb's copy has only in-frame clones and lacks some. The sample yields some 2,500,000 clones, 93% seen once. The germline V and J ends were trimmed by 2 bases and 11 bases, with 16 bases remaining between them. CDR1 and CDR2 (germline): SGHTA, FQGNSA. This CDR3 region has 14 residues. The sequence came from a man younger than 35 in good health. Some clones in this sample may be carry-over from other donors' samples. The sequenced material came from naive CD4+ T cells from PBMCs. Subset: CD45RA+ positively selected. The rearrangement joins TRBV7-2 to TRBJ1-5; D call uncertain. The CDR3 protein is CASSLNPPPGAQHF. In DNA, the CDR3 is TGTGCCAGCAGCTTAAACCCGCCCCCTGGGGCCCAGCATTTT.